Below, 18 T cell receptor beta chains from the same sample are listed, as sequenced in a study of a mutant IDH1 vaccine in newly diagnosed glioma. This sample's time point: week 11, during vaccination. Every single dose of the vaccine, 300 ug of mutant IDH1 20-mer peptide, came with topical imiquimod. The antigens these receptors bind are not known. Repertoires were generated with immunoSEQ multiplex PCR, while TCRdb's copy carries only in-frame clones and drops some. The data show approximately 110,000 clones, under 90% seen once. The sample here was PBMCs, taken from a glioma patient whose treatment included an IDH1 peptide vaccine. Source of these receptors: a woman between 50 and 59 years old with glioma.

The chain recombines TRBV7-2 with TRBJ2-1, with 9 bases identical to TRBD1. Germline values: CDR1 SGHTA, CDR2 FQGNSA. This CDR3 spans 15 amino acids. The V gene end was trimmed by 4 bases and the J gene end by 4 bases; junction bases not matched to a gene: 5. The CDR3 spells CASSSGTGKYNEQFF. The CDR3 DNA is TGTGCCAGCAGCTCCGGGACAGGGAAGTACAATGAGCAGTTCTTC.

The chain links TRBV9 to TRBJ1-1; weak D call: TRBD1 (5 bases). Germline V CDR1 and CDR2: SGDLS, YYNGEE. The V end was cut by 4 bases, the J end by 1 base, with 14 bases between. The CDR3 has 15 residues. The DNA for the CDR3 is TGTGCCAGCAGCCCTTATCCCCAGGGGAACACTGAAGCTTTCTTT. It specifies CASSPYPQGNTEAFF.

The CDR3 DNA is TGTGCCATCAGTGAGGGGACAGGGGGGCCCAAAAACATTCAGTACTTC. The encoded protein is CAISEGTGGPKNIQYF. This chain joins TRBV10-3 and TRBJ2-4, with 11 bases aligning to TRBD1. CDR1 ENHRY and CDR2 SYGVKD come from the germline V gene. V shed 2 bases and J 2 bases; nucleotides not matched to a gene: 2. The CDR3 runs to 16 residues.

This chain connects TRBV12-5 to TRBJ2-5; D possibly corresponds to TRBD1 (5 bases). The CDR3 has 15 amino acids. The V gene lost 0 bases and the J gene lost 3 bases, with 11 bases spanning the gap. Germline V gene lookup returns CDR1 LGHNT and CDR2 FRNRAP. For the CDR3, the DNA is TGTGCTAGTGGTTTGGTAAAGGAAGGGGAAGAGACCCAGTACTTC. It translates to CASGLVKEGEETQYF.

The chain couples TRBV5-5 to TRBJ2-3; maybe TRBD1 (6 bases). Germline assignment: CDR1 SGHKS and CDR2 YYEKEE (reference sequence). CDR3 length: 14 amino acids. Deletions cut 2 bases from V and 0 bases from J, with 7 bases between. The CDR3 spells CASSLGQSTDTQYF. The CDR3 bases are TGTGCCAGCAGCTTAGGACAGAGCACAGATACGCAGTATTTT.

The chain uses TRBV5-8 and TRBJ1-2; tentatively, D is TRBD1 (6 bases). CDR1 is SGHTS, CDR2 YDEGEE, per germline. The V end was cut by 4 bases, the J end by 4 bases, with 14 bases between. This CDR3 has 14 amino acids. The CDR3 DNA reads TGTGCCAGCAGCCTTCGGGGGGCCGGCTATGGCTACACCTTC. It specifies CASSLRGAGYGYTF.

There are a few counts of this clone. The CDR3 nucleotides are TGTGCCATCATGAGCGGATCCACAGATACGCAGTATTTT. Its translation: CAIMSGSTDTQYF. The rearrangement joins TRBV10-3 to TRBJ2-3, with D possibly TRBD2 on 5 matching bases. Trimming pared 7 bases from V and 2 bases from J, leaving 10 bases between. CDR3 length equals 13 residues. Germline V gene data show CDR1 as ENHRY and CDR2 as SYGVKD.

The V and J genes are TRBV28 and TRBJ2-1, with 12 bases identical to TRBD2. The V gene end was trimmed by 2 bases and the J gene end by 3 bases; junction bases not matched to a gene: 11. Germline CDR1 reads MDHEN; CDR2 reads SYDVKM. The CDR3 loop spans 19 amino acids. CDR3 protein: CASSLRMTSGSGYYNEQFF. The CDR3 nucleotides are TGTGCCAGCAGTTTAAGGATGACTAGCGGGAGTGGGTACTACAATGAGCAGTTCTTC.

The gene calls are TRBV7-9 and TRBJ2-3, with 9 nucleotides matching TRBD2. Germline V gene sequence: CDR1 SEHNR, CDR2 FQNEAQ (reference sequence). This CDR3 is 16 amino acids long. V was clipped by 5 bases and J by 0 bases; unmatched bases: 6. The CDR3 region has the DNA TGTGCCAGCAGCCCCAGACTAGCGGCTAGCACAGATACGCAGTATTTT. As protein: CASSPRLAASTDTQYF.

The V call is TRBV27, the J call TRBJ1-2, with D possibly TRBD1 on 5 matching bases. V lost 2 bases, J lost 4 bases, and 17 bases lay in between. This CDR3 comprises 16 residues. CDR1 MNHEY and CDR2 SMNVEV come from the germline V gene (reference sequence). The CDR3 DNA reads TGTGCCAGCAGTTTAAAGGCGGGGGGATCCTTCTATGGCTACACCTTC. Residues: CASSLKAGGSFYGYTF.

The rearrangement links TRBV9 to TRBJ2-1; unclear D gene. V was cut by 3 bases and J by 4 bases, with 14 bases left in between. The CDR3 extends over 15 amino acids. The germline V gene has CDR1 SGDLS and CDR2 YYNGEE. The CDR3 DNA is TGTGCCAGCAGCGCGGACGCCCCAGCTTACAATGAGCAGTTCTTC. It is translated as CASSADAPAYNEQFF.

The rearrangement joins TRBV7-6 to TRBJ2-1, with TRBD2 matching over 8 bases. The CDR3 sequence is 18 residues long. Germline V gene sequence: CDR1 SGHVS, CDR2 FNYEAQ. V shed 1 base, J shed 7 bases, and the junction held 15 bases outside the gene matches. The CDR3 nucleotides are TGTGCCAGCAGCTTAGGAGCTAGCGGGTCAGTCTGGGGTAATGAGCAGTTCTTC. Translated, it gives CASSLGASGSVWGNEQFF.

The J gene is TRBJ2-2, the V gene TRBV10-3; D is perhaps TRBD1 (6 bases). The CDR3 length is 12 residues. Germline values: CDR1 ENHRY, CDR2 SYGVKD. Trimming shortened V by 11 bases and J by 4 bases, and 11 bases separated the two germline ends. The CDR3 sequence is CAAQGGTGELFF. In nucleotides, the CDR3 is TGTGCCGCACAGGGCGGCACCGGGGAGCTGTTTTTT.

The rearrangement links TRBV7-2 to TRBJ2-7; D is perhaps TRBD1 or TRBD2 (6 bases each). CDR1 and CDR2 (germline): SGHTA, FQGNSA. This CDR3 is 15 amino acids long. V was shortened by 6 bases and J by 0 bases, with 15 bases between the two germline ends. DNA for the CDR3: TGTGCCAGCAGGAGGGGGGACTGGAGCTCCTACGAGCAGTACTTC. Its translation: CASRRGDWSSYEQYF.

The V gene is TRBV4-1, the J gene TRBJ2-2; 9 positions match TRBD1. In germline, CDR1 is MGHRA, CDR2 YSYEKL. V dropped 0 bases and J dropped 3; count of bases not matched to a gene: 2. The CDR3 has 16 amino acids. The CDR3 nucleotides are TGCGCCAGCAGCCAAGATGGGACAGGGTACACCGGGGAGCTGTTTTTT. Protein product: CASSQDGTGYTGELFF.

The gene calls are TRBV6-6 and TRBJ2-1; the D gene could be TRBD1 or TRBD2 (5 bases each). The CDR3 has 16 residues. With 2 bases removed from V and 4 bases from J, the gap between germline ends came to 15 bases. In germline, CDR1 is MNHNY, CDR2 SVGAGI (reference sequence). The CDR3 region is CASSYVGERKYNEQFF. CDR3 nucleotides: TGTGCCAGCAGTTACGTGGGGGAGCGTAAATACAATGAGCAGTTCTTC.

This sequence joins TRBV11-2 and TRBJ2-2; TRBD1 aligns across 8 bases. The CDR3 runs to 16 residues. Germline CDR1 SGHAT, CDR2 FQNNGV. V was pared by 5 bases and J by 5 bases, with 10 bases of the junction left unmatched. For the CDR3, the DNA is TGTGCCAGCAGCCCCCGCGGACAGGGAGGAACCGGGGAGCTGTTTTTT. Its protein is CASSPRGQGGTGELFF.

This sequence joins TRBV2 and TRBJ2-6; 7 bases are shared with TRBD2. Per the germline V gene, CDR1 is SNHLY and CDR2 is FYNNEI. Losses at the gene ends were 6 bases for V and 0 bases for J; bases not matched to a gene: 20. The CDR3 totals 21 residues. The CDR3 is CASSKRLKSGTRDSGANVLTF. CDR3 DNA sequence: TGTGCCAGCAGCAAGAGATTAAAGAGCGGGACTCGAGACTCTGGGGCCAACGTCCTGACTTTC.